The sequence of this TCR beta chain was determined in a study of T-cell reconstitution after alpha-beta-depleted transplantation in children. Preparation of the TCRbeta library used unique molecular identifiers. MiXCR was run by TCRdb on the PCR reads, yielding one entry per CDR3 protein. The sample records about 540,000 distinct CDR3 sequences, 15% to 20% being singletons. This clonotype was observed a handful of times. This material consisted of PBMCs from the stem cell graft donor, taken from the stem cell graft. The receptor comes from a human donor who donated a stem cell graft to a child with acute lymphoblastic leukemia.

The CDR3: CASRPGGQPQHF. The CDR3 nucleotides read TGTGCCAGCAGACCCGGGGGACAGCCCCAGCATTTT. This chain connects TRBV2 to TRBJ1-5; D perhaps matches TRBD1 (5 bases). This CDR3 comprises 12 residues. The V gene's germline CDR1 is SNHLY and CDR2 FYNNEI. V was shortened by 6 bases and J by 7 bases, with 10 bases between the two germline ends.